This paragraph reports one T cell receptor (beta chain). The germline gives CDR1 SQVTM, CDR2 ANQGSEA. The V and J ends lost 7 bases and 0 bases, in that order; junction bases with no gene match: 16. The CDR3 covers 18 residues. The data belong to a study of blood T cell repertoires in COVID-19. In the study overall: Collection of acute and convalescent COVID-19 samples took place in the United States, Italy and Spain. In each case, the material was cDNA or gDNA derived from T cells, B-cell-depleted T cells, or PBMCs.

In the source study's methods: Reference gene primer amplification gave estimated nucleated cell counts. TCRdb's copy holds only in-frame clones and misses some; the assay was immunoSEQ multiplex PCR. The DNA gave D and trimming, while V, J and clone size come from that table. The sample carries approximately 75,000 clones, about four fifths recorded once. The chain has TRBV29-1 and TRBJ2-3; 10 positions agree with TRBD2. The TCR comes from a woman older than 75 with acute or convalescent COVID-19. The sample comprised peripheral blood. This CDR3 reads CSARGQRGGQTSTDTQYF. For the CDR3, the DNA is TGCAGCGCCCGGGGCCAGCGGGGGGGCCAAACTAGCACAGATACGCAGTATTTT.